This section outlines one T cell receptor beta chain sequence together with its context. The antigen remains unidentified. The CDR3 covers 13 residues. After removal of 0 bases from V and 5 bases from J, the junction contained 1 base not matched to a gene. In germline, CDR1 is SQVTM, CDR2 ANQGSEA. Sequencing used immunoSEQ multiplex PCR; TCRdb keeps in-frame clones, though not all of them. This table has about 48,000 clones, 85% to 90% appearing once. The sample comes from a study of OX40 agonist ivuxolimab in advanced cancers. Background on the study: Prior anti-PD-1, anti-PD-L1 or anti-CTLA-4 therapy was allowed; 40% to 50% had some.

Study findings and constraints: Partly responding patients at 0.1-3.0 mg/kg showed some of the smallest clonal expansion. The mean number of expanded clones was higher in CD8+ T cells than in CD4+.

The TCR originated in an adult with an advanced solid tumor such as melanoma, head and neck, liver or kidney cancer. The V gene is TRBV29-1, the J gene TRBJ2-5, with 9 bases aligning to TRBD2. Sequenced here: CD4+ or CD8+ T cells sorted from blood, sampled in a trial of the OX40 agonist ivuxolimab. DNA for the CDR3: TGCAGCGTTGAAGAGAGCGGGGGGGAGACCCAGTACTTC. The encoded protein is CSVEESGGETQYF.